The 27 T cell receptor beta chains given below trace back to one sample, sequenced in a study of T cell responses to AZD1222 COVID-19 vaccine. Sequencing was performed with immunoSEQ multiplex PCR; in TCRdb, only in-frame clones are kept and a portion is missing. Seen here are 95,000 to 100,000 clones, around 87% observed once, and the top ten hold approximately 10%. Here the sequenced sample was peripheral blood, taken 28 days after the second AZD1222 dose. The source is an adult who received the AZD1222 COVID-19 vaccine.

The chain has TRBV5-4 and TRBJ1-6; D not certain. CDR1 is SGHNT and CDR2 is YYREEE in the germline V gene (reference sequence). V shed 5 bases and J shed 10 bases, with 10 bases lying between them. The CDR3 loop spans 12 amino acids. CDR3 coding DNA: TGTGCCAGCAGAGTTGATGACTCACCCCTCCACTTT. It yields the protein CASRVDDSPLHF.

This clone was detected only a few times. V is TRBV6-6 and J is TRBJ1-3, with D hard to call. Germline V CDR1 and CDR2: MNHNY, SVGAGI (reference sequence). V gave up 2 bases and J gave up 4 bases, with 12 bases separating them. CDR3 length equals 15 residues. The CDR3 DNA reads TGTGCCAGCAGTTACAGTGTAGGGCGCGGAAACACCATATATTTT. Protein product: CASSYSVGRGNTIYF.

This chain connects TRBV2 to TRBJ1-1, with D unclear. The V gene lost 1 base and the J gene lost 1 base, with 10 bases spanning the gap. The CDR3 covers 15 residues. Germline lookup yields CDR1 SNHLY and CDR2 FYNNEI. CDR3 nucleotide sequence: TGTGCCAGCAGTGAAGTCGTGACGGGGAACACTGAAGCTTTCTTT. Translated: CASSEVVTGNTEAFF.

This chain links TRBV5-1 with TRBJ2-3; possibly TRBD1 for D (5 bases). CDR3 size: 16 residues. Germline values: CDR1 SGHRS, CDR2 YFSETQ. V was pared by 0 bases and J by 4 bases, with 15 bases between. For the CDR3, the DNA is TGCGCCAGCAGCTTGGAAGGGCAGGGTACGGCAGATACGCAGTATTTT. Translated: CASSLEGQGTADTQYF.

CDR3 loop: CASSGGSYGYTF. The CDR3 DNA reads TGTGCCAGCAGTGGAGGGAGCTATGGCTACACCTTC. V is TRBV28 and J is TRBJ1-2; unclear D gene. The CDR3 is 12 residues long. Germline CDR1 is MDHEN and CDR2 is SYDVKM. V was shortened by 5 bases and J by 4 bases, with 8 bases between the two germline ends.

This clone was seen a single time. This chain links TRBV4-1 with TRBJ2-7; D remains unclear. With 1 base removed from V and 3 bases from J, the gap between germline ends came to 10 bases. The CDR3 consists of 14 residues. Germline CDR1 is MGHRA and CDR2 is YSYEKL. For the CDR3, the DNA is TGCGCCAGCAGCCAAGTTTCATTCAGCTACGAGCAGTACTTC. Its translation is CASSQVSFSYEQYF.

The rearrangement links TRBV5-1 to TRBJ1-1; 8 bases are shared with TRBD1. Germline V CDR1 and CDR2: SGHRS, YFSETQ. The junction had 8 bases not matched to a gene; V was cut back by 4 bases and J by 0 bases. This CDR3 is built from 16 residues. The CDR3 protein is CASSQGTGTMNTEAFF. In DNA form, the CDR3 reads TGCGCCAGCAGCCAGGGGACAGGCACCATGAACACTGAAGCTTTCTTT. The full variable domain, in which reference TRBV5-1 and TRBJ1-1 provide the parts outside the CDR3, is KAGVTQTPRYLIKTRGQQVTLSCSPISGHRSVSWYQQTPGQGLQFLFEYFSETQRNKGNFPGRFSGRQFSNSRSEMNVSTLELGDSALYLCASSQGTGTMNTEAFFGQGTRLTVV.

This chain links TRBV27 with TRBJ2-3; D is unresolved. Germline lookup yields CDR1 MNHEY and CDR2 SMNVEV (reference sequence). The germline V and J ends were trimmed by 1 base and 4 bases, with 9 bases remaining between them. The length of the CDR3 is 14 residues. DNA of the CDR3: TGTGCCAGCAGTTTATATCCCTCGGCAGATACGCAGTATTTT. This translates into CASSLYPSADTQYF.

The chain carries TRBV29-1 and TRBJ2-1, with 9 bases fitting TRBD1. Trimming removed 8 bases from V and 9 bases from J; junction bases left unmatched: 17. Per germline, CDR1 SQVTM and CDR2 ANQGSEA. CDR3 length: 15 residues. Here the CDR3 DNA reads TGCAGCTCCCTAGGGGGACAGGGAATCTTACGTGAGCAGTTCTTC. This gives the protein CSSLGGQGILREQFF.

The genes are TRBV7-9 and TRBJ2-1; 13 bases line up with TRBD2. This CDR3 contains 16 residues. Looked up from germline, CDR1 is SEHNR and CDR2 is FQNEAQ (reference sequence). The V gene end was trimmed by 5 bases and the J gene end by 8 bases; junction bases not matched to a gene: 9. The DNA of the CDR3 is TGTGCCAGCAGCCCCGTGGGACTAGCGGGGAGGGATGAGCAGTTCTTC. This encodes CASSPVGLAGRDEQFF.

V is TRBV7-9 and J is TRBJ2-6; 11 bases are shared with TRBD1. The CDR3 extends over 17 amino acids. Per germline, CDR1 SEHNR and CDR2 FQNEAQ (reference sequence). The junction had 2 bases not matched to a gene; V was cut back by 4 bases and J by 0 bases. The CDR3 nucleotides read TGTGCCAGCAGCTCAGGACAGGGGGCCTCTGGGGCCAACGTCCTGACTTTC. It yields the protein CASSSGQGASGANVLTF.

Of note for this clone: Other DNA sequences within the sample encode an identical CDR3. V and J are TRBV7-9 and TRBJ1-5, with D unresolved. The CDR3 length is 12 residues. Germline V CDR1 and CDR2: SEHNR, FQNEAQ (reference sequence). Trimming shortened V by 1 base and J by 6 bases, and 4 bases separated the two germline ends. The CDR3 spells CASSLGTQPQHF. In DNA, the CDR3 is TGTGCCAGCAGCTTAGGCACTCAGCCCCAGCATTTT.

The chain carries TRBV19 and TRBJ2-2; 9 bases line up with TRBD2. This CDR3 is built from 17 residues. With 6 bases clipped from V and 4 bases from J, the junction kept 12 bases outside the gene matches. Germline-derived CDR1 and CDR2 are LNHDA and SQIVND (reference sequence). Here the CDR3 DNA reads TGTGCCAGTAGAGGGGTCGAGCGGGAGGTTGGCACCGGGGAGCTGTTTTTT. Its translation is CASRGVEREVGTGELFF. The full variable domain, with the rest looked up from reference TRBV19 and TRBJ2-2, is DGGITQSPKYLFRKEGQNVTLSCEQNLNHDAMYWYRQDPGQGLRLIYYSQIVNDFQKGDIAEGYSVSREKKESFPLTVTSAQKNPTAFYLCASRGVEREVGTGELFFGEGSRLTVL.

The CDR3 loop reads CASSTPGQGSGELFF. The CDR3 DNA is TGTGCCAGCAGCACACCGGGACAGGGGTCAGGGGAGCTGTTTTTT. V is TRBV5-6 and J is TRBJ2-2, with 10 bases that match TRBD1. This CDR3 has 15 residues. Germline assignment: CDR1 SGHDT and CDR2 YYEEEE. Trimming at V came to 4 bases and at J to 8 bases, leaving 8 bases not matched to a gene.

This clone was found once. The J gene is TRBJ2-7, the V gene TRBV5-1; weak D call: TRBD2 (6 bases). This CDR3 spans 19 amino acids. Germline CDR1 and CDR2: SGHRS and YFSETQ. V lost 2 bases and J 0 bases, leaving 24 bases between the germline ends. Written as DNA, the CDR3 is TGCGCCAGCAGCTTATCACCAAGAGGGCCGGGACTTAGCTCCTACGAGCAGTACTTC. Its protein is CASSLSPRGPGLSSYEQYF.

This CDR3 reads CASSPLDRPIRGTEAFF. The CDR3 coding sequence is TGTGCCAGCTCACCACTCGACAGGCCGATAAGGGGCACTGAAGCTTTCTTT. V usage is TRBV18 and J usage is TRBJ1-1; possible D gene TRBD1, 6 bases. The CDR3 consists of 17 residues. Germline V CDR1 and CDR2: KGHSH, LQKENI. The ends were cut back, 1 base at V and 4 bases at J, with 19 bases in the middle.

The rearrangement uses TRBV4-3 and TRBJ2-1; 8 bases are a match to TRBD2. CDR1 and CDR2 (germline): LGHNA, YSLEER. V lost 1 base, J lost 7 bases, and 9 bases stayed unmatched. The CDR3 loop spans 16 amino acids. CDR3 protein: CASSQVAGTRMNEQFF. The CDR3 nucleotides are TGCGCCAGCAGCCAAGTCGCCGGGACTAGGATGAATGAGCAGTTCTTC.

CDR3 nucleotides: TGCGCCAGCAGCTTGTTGGCGACAGCCACTACCGAGCAGTACTTC. It specifies CASSLLATATTEQYF. The V gene is TRBV5-1, the J gene TRBJ2-7, with D possibly being TRBD1 (5 bases). Germline CDR1 reads SGHRS; CDR2 reads YFSETQ. The length of the CDR3 is 15 residues. The V end lost 1 base, the J end lost 6 bases, and 17 bases lay between the germline ends.

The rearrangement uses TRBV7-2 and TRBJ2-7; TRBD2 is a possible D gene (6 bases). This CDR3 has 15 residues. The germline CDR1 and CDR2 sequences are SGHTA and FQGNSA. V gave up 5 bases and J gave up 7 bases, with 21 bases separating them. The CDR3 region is CASSPRARGEGEQYF. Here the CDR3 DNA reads TGTGCCAGCAGCCCACGGGCGCGGGGAGAGGGTGAGCAGTACTTC.

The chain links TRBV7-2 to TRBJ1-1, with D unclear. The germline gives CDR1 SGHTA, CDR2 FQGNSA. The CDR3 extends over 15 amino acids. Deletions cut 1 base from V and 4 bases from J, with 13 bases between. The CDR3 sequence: CASSLGGGRFTEAFF. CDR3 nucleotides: TGTGCCAGCAGCTTAGGCGGCGGACGCTTCACTGAAGCTTTCTTT.

In DNA form, the CDR3 reads TGTGCCAGCAGCCCCCGAGCGGGAGCCCCCACAAGGGAGCTGTTTTTT. The encoded protein is CASSPRAGAPTRELFF. The chain has TRBV4-2 and TRBJ2-2; 8 bases are shared with TRBD2. From germline, CDR1 is LGHNA and CDR2 YNFKEQ. This CDR3 is 16 amino acids long. Trimming removed 4 bases from V and 9 bases from J; junction bases left unmatched: 13.

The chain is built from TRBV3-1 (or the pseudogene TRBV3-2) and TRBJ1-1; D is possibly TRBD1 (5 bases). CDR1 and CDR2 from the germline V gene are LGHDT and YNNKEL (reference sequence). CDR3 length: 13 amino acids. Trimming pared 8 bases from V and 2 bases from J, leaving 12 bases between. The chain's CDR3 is CASAGTLNTEAFF. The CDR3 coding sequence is TGTGCCAGCGCCGGGACGCTTAACACTGAAGCTTTCTTT.

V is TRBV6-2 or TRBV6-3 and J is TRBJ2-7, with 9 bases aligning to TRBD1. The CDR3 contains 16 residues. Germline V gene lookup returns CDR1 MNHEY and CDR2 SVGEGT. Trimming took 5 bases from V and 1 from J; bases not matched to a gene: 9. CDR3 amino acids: CASSPTGTGHSYEQYF. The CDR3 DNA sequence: TGTGCCAGCAGTCCCACCGGGACAGGGCATTCCTACGAGCAGTACTTC.

The CDR3 loop reads CASSLGTSGRETQYF. The CDR3 DNA follows: TGCGCCAGCAGCTTAGGAACTAGCGGACGAGAGACCCAGTACTTC. The chain employs TRBV5-1 and TRBJ2-5; 8 positions match TRBD2. The CDR3 has 15 amino acids. Germline trimming cut 2 bases from V and 4 bases from J; bases unmatched to any gene: 7. Germline V gene sequence: CDR1 SGHRS, CDR2 YFSETQ.

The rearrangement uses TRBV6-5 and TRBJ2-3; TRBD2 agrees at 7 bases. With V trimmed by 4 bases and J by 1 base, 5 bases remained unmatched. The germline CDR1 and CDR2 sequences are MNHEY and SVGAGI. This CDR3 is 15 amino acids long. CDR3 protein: CASSSPSGRTDTQYF. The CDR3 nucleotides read TGTGCCAGCAGTTCGCCTAGCGGACGCACAGATACGCAGTATTTT.

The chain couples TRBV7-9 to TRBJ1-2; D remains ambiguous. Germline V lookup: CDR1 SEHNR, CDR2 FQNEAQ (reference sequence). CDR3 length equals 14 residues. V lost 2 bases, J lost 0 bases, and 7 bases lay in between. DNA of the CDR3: TGTGCCAGCAGCTTAAGGGATACTAACTATGGCTACACCTTC. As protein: CASSLRDTNYGYTF.

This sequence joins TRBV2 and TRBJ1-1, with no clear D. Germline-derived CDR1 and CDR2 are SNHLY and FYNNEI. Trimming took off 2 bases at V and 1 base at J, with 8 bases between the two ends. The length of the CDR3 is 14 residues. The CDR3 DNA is TGTGCCAGCAGTGAATTGCTGAAGAACACTGAAGCTTTCTTT. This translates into CASSELLKNTEAFF.